These 2 T cell receptor beta chains originate from one sample sequenced in a study of T cell responses to AZD1222 COVID-19 vaccine. Clones were read by immunoSEQ multiplex PCR, and TCRdb kept only the in-frame ones, dropping some. This sample has 90,000 to 130,000 clones, with approximately 92% found just once. Source: peripheral blood, taken 28 days after the second AZD1222 dose. These TCRs come from an adult who received the AZD1222 COVID-19 vaccine.

This chain joins TRBV30 and TRBJ1-2, with a possible D match to TRBD1 (5 bases). CDR3 length equals 13 residues. The germline V and J ends were trimmed by 3 bases and 3 bases, with 11 bases remaining between them. Germline V gives CDR1 GTSNPN, CDR2 SVGIG (reference sequence). CDR3 sequence reads: CAWSPRGDYGYTF. DNA for the CDR3: TGTGCCTGGAGCCCAAGGGGCGACTATGGCTACACCTTC.

This chain links TRBV5-4 with TRBJ2-7; tentatively, D is TRBD1 or TRBD2 (6 bases each). This CDR3 comprises 13 residues. CDR1 and CDR2 from the germline V gene are SGHNT and YYREEE (reference sequence). The V gene lost 2 bases and the J gene lost 4 bases, with 10 bases spanning the gap. The CDR3 region is CASSLGGGYEQYF. The CDR3 nucleotides read TGTGCCAGCAGCTTAGGGGGAGGTTACGAGCAGTACTTC.